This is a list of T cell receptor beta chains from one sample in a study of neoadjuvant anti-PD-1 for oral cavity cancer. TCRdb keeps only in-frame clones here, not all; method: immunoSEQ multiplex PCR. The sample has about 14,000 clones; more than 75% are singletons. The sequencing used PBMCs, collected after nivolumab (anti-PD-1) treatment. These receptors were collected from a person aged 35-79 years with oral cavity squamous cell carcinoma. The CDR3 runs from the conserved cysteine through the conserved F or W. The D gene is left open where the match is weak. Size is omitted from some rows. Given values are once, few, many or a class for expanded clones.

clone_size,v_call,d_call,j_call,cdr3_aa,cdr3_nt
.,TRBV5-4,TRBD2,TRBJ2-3,CASSRAGGKASTDTQYF,TGTGCCAGCAGTAGAGCGGGGGGGAAAGCTAGCACAGATACGCAGTATTTT
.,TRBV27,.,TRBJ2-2,CASSLPTSGELFF,TGTGCCAGCAGTCTTCCGACGTCCGGGGAGCTGTTTTTT
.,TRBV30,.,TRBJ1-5,CAWSLGLTGSGNQPQHF,TGTGCCTGGAGTCTGGGACTTACAGGGTCGGGCAATCAGCCCCAGCATTTT
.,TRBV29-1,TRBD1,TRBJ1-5,CSVSVQGAGNQPQHF,TGCAGCGTCTCTGTTCAGGGGGCCGGCAATCAGCCCCAGCATTTT
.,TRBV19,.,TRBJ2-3,CASSIVAAVGDTQYF,TGTGCCAGTAGTATTGTGGCAGCGGTCGGGGATACGCAGTATTTT
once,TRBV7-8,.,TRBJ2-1,CASSSGWKGSYNEQFF,TGTGCCAGCAGCTCTGGTTGGAAGGGGTCCTACAATGAGCAGTTCTTC
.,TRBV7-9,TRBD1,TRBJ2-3,CASSLSAGGRTDTQYF,TGTGCCAGCAGCTTATCCGCAGGGGGTCGAACAGATACGCAGTATTTT
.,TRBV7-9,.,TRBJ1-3,CATAIKINGNTIYF,TGTGCCACCGCTATAAAGATAAATGGAAACACCATATATTTT
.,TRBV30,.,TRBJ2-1,CAWSGAHEQFF,TGTGCCTGGAGTGGGGCCCATGAGCAGTTCTTC
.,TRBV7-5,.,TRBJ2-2,CARSLARRTGELFF,TGTGCCAGAAGCTTAGCGAGGAGGACCGGGGAGCTGTTTTTT
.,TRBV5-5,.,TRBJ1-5,CASSLEGFDGGNQPQHF,TGTGCCAGCAGCTTGGAAGGGTTCGATGGGGGCAATCAGCCCCAGCATTTT
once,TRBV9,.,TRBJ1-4,CASSVVRETTNEKLFF,TGTGCCAGCAGCGTAGTACGGGAGACAACTAATGAAAAACTGTTTTTT
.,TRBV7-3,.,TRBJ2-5,CASSLSPGEETQYF,TGTGCCAGCAGCTTATCCCCAGGGGAAGAGACCCAGTACTTC
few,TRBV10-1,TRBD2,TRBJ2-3,CASGTSTDTQYF,TGCGCCAGCGGGACTAGTACAGATACGCAGTATTTT
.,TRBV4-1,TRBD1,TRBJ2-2,CASSHVGRGTGELFF,TGCGCCAGCAGCCATGTGGGCAGGGGGACCGGGGAGCTGTTTTTT
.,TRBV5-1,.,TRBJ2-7,CASSLAGRLGEQYF,TGCGCCAGCAGCTTGGCCGGCAGGTTGGGCGAGCAGTACTTC
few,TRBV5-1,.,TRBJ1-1,CASSYSKGTEAFF,TGCGCCAGCAGCTATTCAAAGGGAACTGAAGCTTTCTTT
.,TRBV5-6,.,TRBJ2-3,CASSRTYTDTQYF,TGTGCCAGCAGCCGGACTTACACAGATACGCAGTATTTT
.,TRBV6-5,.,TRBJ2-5,CASSYSPGETQYF,TGTGCCAGCAGTTACTCGCCGGGGGAGACCCAGTACTTC
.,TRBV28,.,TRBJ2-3,CASSPPSSGLTDTQYF,TGTGCCAGCAGTCCCCCGAGTAGCGGACTCACAGATACGCAGTATTTT
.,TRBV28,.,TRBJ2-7,CASIDRNLYEQYF,TGTGCCAGCATCGACAGGAACCTCTACGAGCAGTACTTC
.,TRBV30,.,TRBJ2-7,CAWSVHGASEQYF,TGTGCCTGGAGTGTACACGGGGCCTCCGAGCAGTACTTC
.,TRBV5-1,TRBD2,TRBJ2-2,CASSPGTSGGTNTGELFF,TGCGCCAGCAGCCCGGGGACTAGCGGGGGGACGAACACCGGGGAGCTGTTTTTT
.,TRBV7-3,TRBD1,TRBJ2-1,CASSRGQGRNEQFF,TGTGCCAGCAGCCGCGGACAGGGAAGGAATGAGCAGTTCTTC
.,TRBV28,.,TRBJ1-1,CASSYRGRVLNAFF,TGTGCCAGCAGTTATCGGGGGAGAGTTTTAAACGCTTTCTTT
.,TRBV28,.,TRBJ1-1,CASGISEWMGNAEAFF,TGTGCCAGCGGAATCTCTGAGTGGATGGGGAACGCTGAAGCTTTCTTT
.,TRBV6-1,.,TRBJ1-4,CASGTGRDEKLFF,TGTGCCAGCGGTACAGGAAGAGATGAAAAACTGTTTTTT
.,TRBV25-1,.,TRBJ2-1,CASSDHREGNEQFF,TGTGCCAGCAGTGACCACAGGGAGGGCAATGAGCAGTTCTTC
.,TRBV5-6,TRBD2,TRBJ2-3,CASSLTSGGVADTQYF,TGTGCCAGCAGCCTAACTAGCGGGGGGGTGGCAGATACGCAGTATTTT
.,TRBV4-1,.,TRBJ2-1,CASSHFNEQFF,TGCGCCAGCAGTCACTTCAATGAGCAGTTCTTC
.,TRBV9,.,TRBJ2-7,CASSVGSLYEQYF,TGTGCCAGCAGCGTAGGGTCTCTCTACGAGCAGTACTTC
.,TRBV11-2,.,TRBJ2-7,CASSLSQPVSYEQYF,TGTGCCAGCAGCTTGTCGCAACCCGTTTCCTACGAGCAGTACTTC
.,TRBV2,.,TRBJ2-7,CASSGSRGRSTTYEQYF,TGTGCCAGCAGTGGTTCTAGGGGTCGCTCTACCACCTACGAGCAGTACTTC
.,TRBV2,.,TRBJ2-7,CASSGTVPQYEQYF,TGTGCCAGCAGTGGGACAGTACCCCAGTACGAGCAGTACTTC
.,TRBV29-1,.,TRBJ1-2,CSVSPLDGLYYTF,TGCAGCGTATCACCGTTGGACGGCCTTTACTACACCTTC
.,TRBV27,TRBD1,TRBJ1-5,CASSFSTGDQPQHF,TGTGCCAGCAGTTTTAGTACAGGGGATCAGCCCCAGCATTTT
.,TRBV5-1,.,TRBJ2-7,CASSPMPPSYEQYF,TGCGCCAGCAGCCCGATGCCACCATCGTACGAGCAGTACTTC
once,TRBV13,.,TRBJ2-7,CASSSPERGESYEQYF,TGTGCCAGCAGCTCCCCCGAGCGAGGGGAATCCTACGAGCAGTACTTC
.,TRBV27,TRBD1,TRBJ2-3,CASSGAGGIDTQYF,TGTGCCAGCAGTGGGGCAGGGGGTATAGATACGCAGTATTTT
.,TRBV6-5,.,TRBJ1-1,CASSYPGDVQAFF,TGTGCCAGCAGTTACCCCGGGGACGTTCAAGCTTTCTTT
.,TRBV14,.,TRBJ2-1,CASSRFEGFGEQFF,TGTGCCAGCAGTCGATTTGAAGGGTTCGGTGAGCAGTTCTTC
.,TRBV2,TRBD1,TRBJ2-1,CATGGQGNNEQFF,TGTGCCACAGGGGGACAGGGCAACAATGAGCAGTTCTTC
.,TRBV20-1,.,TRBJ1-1,CSARDYTEAFF,TGCAGTGCTCGGGACTACACTGAAGCTTTCTTT
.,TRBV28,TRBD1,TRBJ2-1,CASTWTGRRLNNEQFF,TGTGCCAGCACCTGGACAGGCCGGAGGCTTAACAATGAGCAGTTCTTC
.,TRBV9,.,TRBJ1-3,CASSGYQEPGNTIYF,TGTGCCAGCAGCGGGTACCAGGAACCTGGAAACACCATATATTTT
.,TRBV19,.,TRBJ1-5,CASSVNQGLNQPQHF,TGTGCCAGTAGTGTCAATCAGGGACTCAATCAGCCCCAGCATTTT
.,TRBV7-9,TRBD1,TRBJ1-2,CASSDTGGVLANYGYTF,TGTGCCAGCAGCGACACAGGGGGAGTGCTAGCTAACTATGGCTACACCTTC
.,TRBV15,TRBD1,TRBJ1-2,CATSRDLGQGKDGYTF,TGTGCCACCAGCAGAGATCTCGGACAGGGGAAGGATGGCTACACCTTC
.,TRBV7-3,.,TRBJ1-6,CASSLVARWNSPLHF,TGTGCCAGCAGCTTAGTGGCTAGATGGAATTCACCCCTCCACTTT